One T cell receptor (beta chain) is described in this entry. Its cognate antigen has yet to be identified. No base quality information exists; no much larger clone differs at one position. All of the isolated RNA was reverse transcribed with the High Capacity cDNA Reverse Transcription Kit, so expressed TCRB transcripts were sequenced. Deep immunoSEQ sequencing was applied to naive, central memory and regulatory T cell samples, giving an average of roughly 3.6 million total reads per sample. After sorted cells were lysed in RLT buffer, RNA was extracted with DNase-treated RNeasy Micro or Mini kits, with the choice depending on cell number. Each cell subset was processed separately to prevent cross-contamination, with patient and healthy donor samples processed together. Using the immunoSEQ multiplex PCR, TCRB sequences were amplified from cDNA into 87-bp fragments spanning the CDR3 region. Sequencing of the amplicons was done on the Illumina HiSeq platform. The published analysis was carried out like this. PCR bias was computationally corrected using synthetic template baselines, reads within Hamming distance 2 were collapsed, and singletons that could not be merged were discarded. By aligning reads against IMGT, V, D and J genes, CDR3 length, and insertions or deletions at six rearrangement sites were assigned. Within each subset, clonotype counts were normalized to the number of sorted cells before true diversity and Gini coefficients were calculated with the tcR R package. Repertoire sharing was quantified using the overlap coefficient calculated on TCRB nucleotide sequences. The table was pulled from immuneACCESS by TCRdb, which kept in-frame rearrangements only. Such tables lose some clones; where checked, under half of the loss comes from unresolved V genes, and the rest has no known cause. That table gives V, J and clone size, and the DNA gave D and trimming. This sample holds around 150,000 clones; approximately 8.1% were observed only once. The ten top clones hold approximately 0.69% of the sample.

Each donor gave one peripheral blood draw, averaging approximately 0.11 L, which was collected into heparinised tubes. Naive, central memory, regulatory and stem cell-like memory CD4+ T cells were sorted on a BD FACSAria II using a panel including CD45RO, CCR7, CD25, CD127, CD95 and CD27. All sorted populations exceeded 95% purity. Right away, PBMCs were isolated by Lymphoprep density gradient centrifugation and were stained directly, with no culture step. To minimize batch effects, samples were stained and sorted in pairs, one healthy donor with one patient per experiment. The sample comes from a study of beta chain features in type 1 diabetes (dated by TCRdb to 2016 to 2019). The study in broad terms: Mean age, gender distribution, total cell number and subset yield were not different between patients and healthy donors. Across all samples, about 110 million sorted cells were examined, and cell number per subset correlated strongly with RNA yield. In the study, TCRB repertoires of sorted circulating CD4+ T cell subsets from recently diagnosed type 1 diabetes patients were compared with those of matched healthy donors. Regulatory and stem cell-like memory subsets were obtained from only 8 patients and roughly eight healthy donors, while naive and central memory subsets were obtained from all 30 or so donors.

V ends up 2 bases short and J 11 bases short, with an unmatched junction base count of 20. The cysteine opens and the phenylalanine closes a CDR3 of 18 amino acids. Only CDR3 DNA is held: 54 bases, read in frame from base 1. CDR1 and CDR2 (SGHRS, YFSETQ) derive from the germline V gene. The paper's findings and limits, for the study overall: Type 1 diabetes patients showed a moderate but significant shortening of TCRB CDR3 length in all four CD4+ subsets. At VDJ recombination sites, patients with type 1 diabetes made fewer insertions and deleted more nucleotides, a pattern implying thymic rearrangement abnormalities. Because cDNA was sequenced instead of genomic DNA, highly expressing activated cells could be over-represented, though the groups showed no difference in activation or CD3 levels. Because small numbers of individuals were included in the HLA sub-analyses, any influence of HLA type on TCRB rearrangement was left unresolved. Naive, central memory and regulatory TCRB repertoires appeared to be more similar among patients than among healthy donors. PCR might favor shorter templates, but patient and control samples were amplified and corrected together, so any skew would affect both groups equally.

The source is a young man in good health. The chain is encoded by TRBV5-1 joined to TRBJ2-3; TRBD1 fits 10 bases in the junction. Sequencing was done on a sample of central memory CD4+ T cells from blood. CDR3 sequence: CASSFTPTGGRVHSMQYF. The nucleotides read TGCGCCAGCAGCTTTACTCCGACAGGGGGCCGTGTTCATTCCATGCAGTATTTT.